The 23 T cell receptor beta chains below were found in one sample sequenced in a study of blood T cell repertoires in COVID-19. Clones were sequenced by immunoSEQ multiplex PCR, and TCRdb holds only the in-frame ones, with some missing. The repertoire holds about 180,000 clones, with approximately 79% as singletons. The source material was peripheral blood. Receptors originate from a woman aged 55-69 years with COVID-19, enrolled during active disease.

The CDR3 spells CASSPGPSGGEETQYF. In nucleotides, the CDR3 is TGCGCCAGCAGTCCCGGGCCTAGCGGGGGGGAAGAGACCCAGTACTTC. The chain uses TRBV5-1 and TRBJ2-5; 12 bases are a match to TRBD2. CDR3 length: 16 amino acids. Per the germline V gene, CDR1 is SGHRS and CDR2 is YFSETQ. Losses at the gene ends were 5 bases for V and 3 bases for J; bases not matched to a gene: 8.

V usage is TRBV6-1 and J usage is TRBJ1-2; unclear D gene. The CDR3 spans 13 residues. Trimming pared 3 bases from V and 6 bases from J, leaving 11 bases between. Germline V gives CDR1 MNHNS, CDR2 SASEGT. The CDR3 region is CASSDGEGDGYTF. The CDR3 nucleotides are TGTGCCAGCAGTGATGGGGAGGGAGATGGCTACACCTTC.

The chain recombines TRBV6-5 with TRBJ1-3; 9 positions agree with TRBD1. Germline CDR1 MNHEY, CDR2 SVGAGI. The CDR3 runs 16 residues. Trimming cost V 2 bases and J 3 bases; bases outside gene matches: 5. CDR3: CASSYVPGQGGNTIYF. DNA for the CDR3: TGTGCCAGCAGTTACGTACCGGGACAGGGTGGAAACACCATATATTTT.

The chain recombines TRBV19 with TRBJ2-2; 9 bases map to TRBD2. The CDR3 has 14 residues. Unmatched junction bases numbered 0, after V lost 4 bases and J lost 3 bases. CDR1 is LNHDA and CDR2 is SQIVND in the germline V gene (reference sequence). The CDR3 DNA reads as TGTGCCAGTAGTACTAGCGGGGACACCGGGGAGCTGTTTTTT. This gives the protein CASSTSGDTGELFF. Full variable domain (missing parts from reference TRBV19 and TRBJ2-2): DGGITQSPKYLFRKEGQNVTLSCEQNLNHDAMYWYRQDPGQGLRLIYYSQIVNDFQKGDIAEGYSVSREKKESFPLTVTSAQKNPTAFYLCASSTSGDTGELFFGEGSRLTVL.

The V gene is TRBV29-1, the J gene TRBJ1-1; 9 bases align to TRBD1. V dropped 7 bases and J dropped 5; count of bases not matched to a gene: 8. CDR1 is SQVTM, CDR2 ANQGSEA, per germline. The CDR3 covers 13 residues. The CDR3, as DNA: TGCAGCGAAAACAGGGGGCAGGGGACTGAAGCTTTCTTT. Residues: CSENRGQGTEAFF.

V gene TRBV7-3 combines with J gene TRBJ2-1; tentative D call: TRBD2 (7 bases). This CDR3 has 17 amino acids. CDR1 SGHTA and CDR2 FQGTGA come from the germline V gene. Trimming shortened V by 1 base and J by 5 bases, and 18 bases separated the two germline ends. The CDR3 DNA sequence: TGTGCCAGCAGCTTAAGTGGGGGCGCGGGAGCCCACAATGAGCAGTTCTTC. It yields the protein CASSLSGGAGAHNEQFF.

The V gene is TRBV27, the J gene TRBJ2-7, with D possibly being TRBD1 (5 bases). Germline values: CDR1 MNHEY, CDR2 SMNVEV (reference sequence). The CDR3 spans 15 residues. Deletions cut 5 bases from V and 3 bases from J, with 17 bases between. In DNA form, the CDR3 reads TGTGCCAGCAGTCCCAGGGATCCCCCAGACTACGAGCAGTACTTC. Residues: CASSPRDPPDYEQYF.

This clone appeared many times. The V and J genes are TRBV19 and TRBJ2-1, with D possibly matching TRBD2 (5 bases). The length of the CDR3 is 13 residues. Trimming took 1 base from V and 9 from J, leaving 10 bases between them. CDR1 is LNHDA, CDR2 SQIVND, per germline (reference sequence). This CDR3 reads CASSIAPEAEQFF. The CDR3 DNA reads TGTGCCAGTAGTATAGCCCCGGAGGCTGAGCAGTTCTTC.

This clone was counted only a few times. The chain couples TRBV4-1 to TRBJ2-7; TRBD1 aligns across 10 bases. V lost 3 bases and J lost 6; bases outside the gene matches: 5. The CDR3 runs 14 residues. CDR1 MGHRA and CDR2 YSYEKL come from the germline V gene. CDR3 nucleotides: TGCGCCAGCAGCCAGGGGGACAGGGGAGGCGAGCAGTACTTC. Amino acids: CASSQGDRGGEQYF.

The gene calls are TRBV7-2 and TRBJ1-2; D is ambiguous. Germline-derived CDR1 and CDR2 are SGHTA and FQGNSA. The CDR3 covers 13 residues. The V gene lost 4 bases and the J gene lost 0 bases, with 6 bases spanning the gap. The chain's CDR3 is CASSYQTNYGYTF. CDR3 in DNA: TGTGCCAGCAGCTATCAGACTAACTATGGCTACACCTTC.

The rearrangement uses TRBV5-4 and TRBJ1-4, with TRBD1 matching over 10 bases. V lost 5 bases, J lost 8 bases, and 12 bases stayed unmatched. Germline V CDR1 and CDR2: SGHNT, YYREEE (reference sequence). The CDR3 has 16 residues. CDR3 protein: CASSLTGGGEGEKLFF. The CDR3 region has the DNA TGTGCCAGCAGTTTGACAGGGGGCGGTGAGGGGGAAAAACTGTTTTTT.

V and J are TRBV7-2 and TRBJ2-3; D is unclear. Per the germline V gene, CDR1 is SGHTA and CDR2 is FQGNSA. V was clipped by 1 base and J by 1 base, with 9 bases between them. The CDR3 sequence is 15 residues long. This chain's CDR3 is CASSLDPLRTDTQYF. DNA of the CDR3: TGTGCCAGCAGCTTAGATCCCCTCCGCACAGATACGCAGTATTTT.

J is TRBJ2-7 and V is TRBV28, with D maybe TRBD1 (6 bases). Germline-derived CDR1 and CDR2 are MDHEN and SYDVKM. V lost 5 bases and J 2 bases, leaving 13 bases between the germline ends. The CDR3 extends over 14 amino acids. The CDR3 here is CASSVLQGTYEQYF. The CDR3, as DNA: TGTGCCAGCAGTGTCTTACAGGGTACCTACGAGCAGTACTTC.

This rearrangement joins TRBV3-1 (or the pseudogene TRBV3-2) to TRBJ1-1, with no clear D. The CDR3 runs 12 residues. CDR1 and CDR2 (germline): LGHDT, YNNKEL (reference sequence). Trimming pared 4 bases from V and 4 bases from J, leaving 7 bases between. The CDR3 spells CASSLSVTEAFF. The CDR3 region has the DNA TGTGCCAGCAGCCTATCCGTCACTGAAGCTTTCTTT.

V gene TRBV28 combines with J gene TRBJ2-2, with TRBD1 identical over 10 bases. The J segment lost 3 bases and the V segment lost 4 bases, leaving 5 bases of the junction unmatched. Germline CDR1 MDHEN, CDR2 SYDVKM. This CDR3 has 16 residues. Written as DNA, the CDR3 is TGTGCCAGCAGTTCCCTCGGGACAGGGGACACCGGGGAGCTGTTTTTT. Its protein is CASSSLGTGDTGELFF.

This chain uses TRBV7-2 with TRBJ2-3; 7 bases are shared with TRBD2. J lost 2 bases, V lost 1 base, and 3 bases had no gene match. The V gene's germline CDR1 is SGHTA and CDR2 FQGNSA. This CDR3 has 15 residues. CDR3 protein: CASSLGGTTTDTQYF. For the CDR3, the DNA is TGTGCCAGCAGCTTAGGTGGGACTACCACAGATACGCAGTATTTT.

The chain combines TRBV9 with TRBJ1-2, with 9 bases lining up with TRBD1. The germline gives CDR1 SGDLS, CDR2 YYNGEE. V shed 1 base, J shed 8 bases, and the junction held 9 bases outside the gene matches. This CDR3 is built from 15 residues. CDR3 loop: CASSVNPTGGAGYTF. In DNA, the CDR3 is TGTGCCAGCAGCGTAAATCCCACAGGGGGCGCGGGCTACACCTTC.

V is TRBV3-1 (or the pseudogene TRBV3-2) and J is TRBJ2-5; 9 bases map to TRBD2. The CDR3 is 15 residues long. V gave up 4 bases and J gave up 3 bases; unmatched junction bases: 6. From germline, CDR1 is LGHDT and CDR2 YNNKEL (reference sequence). CDR3: CASSPRGGGEETQYF. The CDR3 coding sequence is TGTGCCAGCAGCCCCCGGGGCGGGGGGGAAGAGACCCAGTACTTC.

The chain couples TRBV14 to TRBJ1-4, with 7 bases identical to TRBD1. The ends lost 3 bases at V and 6 bases at J; junction bases unmatched: 7. Germline lookup yields CDR1 SGHDN and CDR2 FVKESK. The CDR3 is made up of 15 amino acids. The CDR3, as DNA: TGTGCCAGCAGCCATCGACAGGGCGCATATGAAAAACTGTTTTTT. This gives the protein CASSHRQGAYEKLFF. The whole variable domain, remainder taken from reference TRBV14 and TRBJ1-4, is EAGVTQFPSHSVIEKGQTVTLRCDPISGHDNLYWYRRVMGKEIKFLLHFVKESKQDESGMPNNRFLAERTGGTYSTLKVQPAELEDSGVYFCASSHRQGAYEKLFFGSGTQLSVL.

The rearrangement joins TRBV11-3 to TRBJ2-1; D may be TRBD2 (5 bases). The germline V gene has CDR1 SGHNT and CDR2 YENEEA. This CDR3 spans 15 amino acids. The V end lost 0 bases, the J end lost 4 bases, and 10 bases lay between the germline ends. DNA of the CDR3: TGTGCCAGCAGCTTAGATGGCGGGCAATACAATGAGCAGTTCTTC. Translation gives CASSLDGGQYNEQFF.

The chain uses TRBV5-1 and TRBJ2-2; D might be TRBD2 (6 bases). The CDR3 consists of 17 residues. V was shortened by 1 base and J by 5 bases, with 18 bases between the two germline ends. CDR1 is SGHRS, CDR2 YFSETQ, per germline. The CDR3 sequence is CASSLSWAGRGTGELFF. DNA of the CDR3: TGCGCCAGCAGCTTGTCTTGGGCGGGACGAGGAACCGGGGAGCTGTTTTTT.

The chain links TRBV5-1 to TRBJ2-5; tentatively, D is TRBD2 (5 bases). The germline gives CDR1 SGHRS, CDR2 YFSETQ. The CDR3 totals 16 residues. Trimming shortened V by 4 bases and J by 1 base, and 17 bases separated the two germline ends. The CDR3 reads CASSPGWRLSQETQYF. Here the CDR3 DNA reads TGCGCCAGCAGCCCGGGCTGGAGACTATCCCAAGAGACCCAGTACTTC.

The gene calls are TRBV5-6 and TRBJ1-3; D ambiguous. CDR1 and CDR2 from the germline V gene are SGHDT and YYEEEE. With 2 bases removed from V and 0 bases from J, the gap between germline ends came to 9 bases. The CDR3 sequence is 15 residues long. As DNA, the CDR3 is TGTGCCAGCAGCTTCTCCCCCGGCTCTGGAAACACCATATATTTT. Its translation: CASSFSPGSGNTIYF.